The present T cell receptor beta chain was sequenced within a study of T cells in Graves' hyperthyroidism and ophthalmopathy. CDR1 is SQVTM and CDR2 is ANQGSEA in the germline V gene. Trimming removed 7 bases from V and 5 bases from J, with 12 bases in between. This CDR3 has 11 amino acids. Overall study results and limits: The blood repertoire included most of the expanded thyroid clonotypes above 0.001.

Regarding this clonotype: Its target is unknown.

There were TCR beta CDR3 regions amplified from RNA transcripts. TCR CDR3 underwent first-round RT-PCR with the HTBI primer set. From the multiplex PCR reads, TCRdb called clonotypes with MiXCR, one entry per CDR3 protein. In the table there are about 570,000 distinct CDR3 sequences, 35% to 55% of which are singletons. Uncontrolled infection, other autoimmune disease, pregnancy or lactation led to exclusion. Diagnoses were established using clinical symptoms, serum thyroxine and TRAb, thyroid ultrasound and orbital computed tomography. Sequencing used peripheral blood or thyroid tissue (not recorded which). The chain couples TRBV29-1 to TRBJ2-7; possibly TRBD2 for D (6 bases). The source is an adult woman with Graves' disease, either hyperthyroidism or ophthalmopathy (not recorded which). As DNA, the CDR3 is TGCAGCGCTGCGGGGTATAACGAGCAGTACTTC. Amino acids: CSAAGYNEQYF.